One sample yielded the 3 T cell receptor beta chains listed below, sequenced in a study of blood T cells in healthy people across ages. The second PCR ran roughly 7 to 12 cycles with a sample-barcoded 5' primer and J-beta primers. TCRdb itself ran the 5' RACE reads through MiXCR, one entry per CDR3 protein. The sample has approximately 1,000,000 distinct CDR3 sequences, more than 40% seen once. Sequences were obtained from blood. Source of these receptors: a woman aged 60-70 years in good health.

V usage is TRBV12-3 or TRBV12-4 and J usage is TRBJ1-4; TRBD1 matches at 9 bases. The CDR3 extends over 15 amino acids. V shed 5 bases and J 7 bases; nucleotides not matched to a gene: 8. The DNA of the CDR3 is TGTGCCAGCAGTATAGATGGACAGGGGACTGAAAAACTGTTTTTT. The encoded protein is CASSIDGQGTEKLFF.

This chain links TRBV27 with TRBJ1-5, with D unresolved. This CDR3 is built from 14 residues. Germline CDR1 is MNHEY and CDR2 is SMNVEV (reference sequence). Trimming stripped 4 bases from V and 7 bases from J, with 14 bases between. CDR3 sequence: CASSWSSGRQPQHF. CDR3 sequence (DNA): TGTGCCAGCAGTTGGAGTAGTGGGCGCCAGCCCCAGCATTTT.

This chain's CDR3 is CATSRAGDNSPLHF. The CDR3 nucleotides read TGTGCCACCAGCAGAGCGGGGGATAATTCACCCCTCCACTTT. The chain combines TRBV15 with TRBJ1-6, with a weak D call TRBD1 (5 bases). The CDR3 consists of 14 residues. Trimming left V 1 base short and J 5 bases short, with 6 bases between. Germline-derived CDR1 and CDR2 are LNHNV and YYDKDF (reference sequence).